The TCR beta chain described here comes from a study of cytomegalovirus exposure and HLA in healthy donors. The study's findings and limits: In a later analysis, HLA-associated TCR beta chains were more clonally expanded than equally common others.

PCR primers comprised 60 Vbeta and 13 Jbeta primers. Assay used: immunoSEQ multiplex PCR; TCRdb lists only in-frame clones, some missing. The sample contains around 170,000 clones, 77% of which appear only once. This clone was observed a single time. The antigen is not known. Each donor's status was that of a healthy bone marrow donor. The sample taken for sequencing was PBMCs. The TCR originated in a man younger than 30 in good health and CMV-seronegative.

Written as DNA, the CDR3 is TGTGCCAGTAGTATATCTAGCGGACCCTACAATGAGCAGTTCTTC. Protein: CASSISSGPYNEQFF. This chain connects TRBV19 to TRBJ2-1; 7 positions match TRBD2. Germline CDR1 reads LNHDA; CDR2 reads SQIVND (reference sequence). The CDR3 sequence is 15 residues long. V lost 2 bases, J lost 2 bases, and 3 bases stayed unmatched. Complete variable domain (other parts from reference TRBV19 and TRBJ2-1): DGGITQSPKYLFRKEGQNVTLSCEQNLNHDAMYWYRQDPGQGLRLIYYSQIVNDFQKGDIAEGYSVSREKKESFPLTVTSAQKNPTAFYLCASSISSGPYNEQFFGPGTRLTVL.